These 16 T cell receptor beta chains share one sample of origin, sequenced in a study of blood T cell repertoires in COVID-19. The method was immunoSEQ multiplex PCR; TCRdb's version includes in-frame clones alone and lacks a portion of them. This table holds 70,000 to 75,000 clones, more than 80% found once. The sample taken for sequencing was peripheral blood. Receptors were obtained from a woman in her 70s with acute or convalescent COVID-19.

V and J are TRBV6-5 and TRBJ1-1; D uncertain. The CDR3 loop spans 13 amino acids. Germline CDR1 is MNHEY and CDR2 is SVGAGI. V lost 5 bases and J lost 1, with 8 bases in between. The CDR3 spells CASSTTRNTEAFF. CDR3 in DNA: TGTGCCAGCAGTACTACAAGGAACACTGAAGCTTTCTTT.

This chain connects TRBV28 to TRBJ2-6, with 8 nucleotides matching TRBD1. This CDR3 is built from 18 residues. With 6 bases clipped from V and 1 base from J, the junction kept 11 bases outside the gene matches. From germline, CDR1 is MDHEN and CDR2 SYDVKM. CDR3 residues: CASSYAQGAVSGANVLTF. CDR3 nucleotides: TGTGCCAGCAGCTACGCCCAGGGGGCAGTATCTGGGGCCAACGTCCTGACTTTC.

The chain carries TRBV25-1 and TRBJ2-1; D call uncertain. This CDR3 is built from 13 residues. Germline values: CDR1 MGHDK, CDR2 SYGVNS. Trimming removed 0 bases from V and 10 bases from J, with 10 bases in between. Written as DNA, the CDR3 is TGTGCCAGCAGTGAATATTTTCGTTCCGAGCAGTTCTTC. Residues: CASSEYFRSEQFF.

The rearrangement uses TRBV19 and TRBJ1-1; D is ambiguous. Per germline, CDR1 LNHDA and CDR2 SQIVND (reference sequence). The CDR3 consists of 14 residues. V lost 4 bases, J lost 0 bases, and 9 bases lay in between. The CDR3 nucleotides read TGTGCCAGTAGTACAGTCTGGCTGAACACTGAAGCTTTCTTT. It yields the protein CASSTVWLNTEAFF.

The chain links TRBV28 to TRBJ2-1; 11 bases map to TRBD2. Germline trimming cut 6 bases from V and 8 bases from J; bases unmatched to any gene: 9. This CDR3 spans 15 amino acids. CDR1 and CDR2 from the germline V gene are MDHEN and SYDVKM. The CDR3 coding sequence is TGTGCCAGCAGCGTCGCTAGCGGGAGGTCGTATGAGCAGTTCTTC. Protein: CASSVASGRSYEQFF.

In this sample, this clone turned up a few times. The CDR3 region is CASTPGGGNNEQFF. The CDR3 coding sequence is TGTGCCAGCACCCCGGGAGGAGGGAACAATGAGCAGTTCTTC. The genes are TRBV27 and TRBJ2-1, with 7 bases identical to TRBD2. The CDR3 covers 14 residues. The V gene's germline CDR1 is MNHEY and CDR2 SMNVEV (reference sequence). Trimming at V came to 7 bases and at J to 5 bases, leaving 8 bases not matched to a gene.

V is TRBV19 and J is TRBJ1-2; D perhaps matches TRBD1 (6 bases). CDR1 is LNHDA and CDR2 is SQIVND in the germline V gene (reference sequence). V lost 4 bases to trimming and J lost 3 bases, with 18 bases between them. The CDR3 contains 16 residues. The DNA for the CDR3 is TGTGCCAGTAGTACAGGACAGTTGGGTACGGACTATGGCTACACCTTC. This translates into CASSTGQLGTDYGYTF.

DNA for the CDR3: TGTGCCAGCAGCCTATATTCTACGGGACAAGGCTACAATCAGCCCCAGCATTTT. It yields the protein CASSLYSTGQGYNQPQHF. J is TRBJ1-5 and V is TRBV5-5, with D possibly TRBD1 on 6 matching bases. CDR1 and CDR2 from the germline V gene are SGHKS and YYEKEE (reference sequence). The CDR3 contains 18 residues. The V gene lost 4 bases and the J gene lost 3 bases, with 23 bases spanning the gap.

This sequence joins TRBV30 and TRBJ1-3, with D maybe TRBD1 (5 bases). Germline CDR1 and CDR2: GTSNPN and SVGIG (reference sequence). CDR3 length: 14 amino acids. Deletions cut 4 bases from V and 5 bases from J, with 15 bases between. The CDR3 reads CAWTLTGHRNTIYF. For the CDR3, the DNA is TGTGCCTGGACTCTCACAGGACACCGAAACACCATATATTTT.

The V and J genes are TRBV5-1 and TRBJ1-2, with 7 bases identical to TRBD1. Germline CDR1 reads SGHRS; CDR2 reads YFSETQ. The CDR3 totals 16 residues. Unmatched junction bases numbered 13, after V lost 4 bases and J lost 4 bases. This chain's CDR3 is CASSDDRASLGYGYTF. In nucleotides, the CDR3 is TGCGCCAGCAGCGATGACAGGGCCTCCTTGGGCTATGGCTACACCTTC.

V gene TRBV6-5 combines with J gene TRBJ1-3, with TRBD1 as a possible D gene (5 bases). Trimming removed 0 bases from V and 0 bases from J, with 6 bases in between. CDR3 length equals 15 residues. CDR1 and CDR2 (germline): MNHEY, SVGAGI. CDR3 DNA sequence: TGTGCCAGCAGTTACTCGACAGACTCTGGAAACACCATATATTTT. Protein: CASSYSTDSGNTIYF.

The CDR3, as DNA: TGTGCCACCTTGAAGACAGAGTACATGAACACTGAAGCTTTCTTT. Residues: CATLKTEYMNTEAFF. The chain combines TRBV6-5 with TRBJ1-1, with D possibly being TRBD1 (5 bases). This CDR3 region has 15 residues. V lost 10 bases to trimming and J lost 0 bases, with 18 bases between them. Germline CDR1 is MNHEY and CDR2 is SVGAGI.

The CDR3 loop is CASSSQGVPGQQYF. The CDR3 DNA reads TGTGCCAGCAGCTCTCAGGGGGTCCCCGGTCAGCAGTACTTC. This rearrangement joins TRBV11-2 to TRBJ2-7, with TRBD1 matching over 7 bases. J gave up 8 bases and V 4 bases, and 11 bases lay outside the gene matches. Germline CDR1 is SGHAT and CDR2 is FQNNGV. The CDR3 totals 14 residues.

The V and J genes are TRBV15 and TRBJ2-1, with D tentatively TRBD2 (5 bases). Deletions cut 2 bases from V and 7 bases from J, with 9 bases between. The CDR3 has 13 amino acids. Germline loops: CDR1 LNHNV, CDR2 YYDKDF (reference sequence). CDR3: CATSRYSGNEQFF. In DNA form, the CDR3 reads TGTGCCACCAGCAGATACTCGGGGAATGAGCAGTTCTTC.

The chain joins TRBV6-1 to TRBJ2-6; TRBD2 matches at 7 bases. With V trimmed by 3 bases and J by 2 bases, 1 base remained unmatched. This CDR3 has 15 amino acids. Germline V CDR1 and CDR2: MNHNS, SASEGT. CDR3 protein: CASSEAGAGANVLTF. The CDR3 DNA sequence: TGTGCCAGCAGTGAGGCGGGGGCTGGGGCCAACGTCCTGACTTTC.

The CDR3 is CASSSLGQFSGNTIYF. The CDR3 DNA sequence: TGTGCCAGCAGCTCGTTGGGACAGTTCTCTGGAAACACCATATATTTT. This chain joins TRBV5-4 and TRBJ1-3; 7 nucleotides align to TRBD1. The germline V gene has CDR1 SGHNT and CDR2 YYREEE (reference sequence). The CDR3 length is 16 residues. With 3 bases clipped from V and 0 bases from J, the junction kept 6 bases outside the gene matches.